This TCR beta chain originates from a study of cytomegalovirus exposure and HLA in healthy donors (dated 2017 in TCRdb). For the wider study: An earlier analysis of 587 of the donors reported about 280 Gb of sequence data and around 120 million unique TCR beta sequences obtained from about 179 million T cells. The study profiled the T cell repertoires of about 640 subjects by immunosequencing and related them to cytomegalovirus serostatus. Class I and class II HLA loci were covered by the typing at four-digit resolution. In a later analysis, previously published TCR beta repertoires from more than 500 donors were re-analyzed and high-resolution HLA genotyping was added so that TCR occurrence patterns could be studied. Typing coverage differed by locus: A, B, C, DRB1 and DQB1 were typed in roughly 620-640 donors, DQA1 in around 500, DPA1 in approximately 610, and DPB1 in just under 490. An early release covering 550 to 650 HLA-typed donors comprised 250 to 350 gigabases of sequencing data and roughly 86 million unique TCR sequences. An earlier analysis of about 620 of the donors applied high-throughput TCR beta sequencing to assess whether each TCR beta V gene segment acted as functional or pseudogenic. Besides the first cohort of roughly 640 subjects, a separate validation cohort made up of roughly 130 different subjects was used. The aim of the study was to test whether cataloging public T cell receptors could identify signatures of past pathogen exposure. In the later analysis, no new phenotypic data were used to find candidate immune exposures; instead, reliance was placed on TCR beta sequences and their occurrence across donors. Of the roughly 410 genotyped donors, less than 90% were placed in the genetic ancestry cluster associated with self-reported Caucasian donors. Donor age, sex, ethnicity and CMV serostatus were compiled alongside the repertoire data. Every repertoire in the discovery cohort had been generated on one and the same sequencing platform. The study combined high-throughput TCR immunosequencing, statistical association of individual TCRs with disease status, and machine learning to predict cytomegalovirus infection status. Because of strong linkage in the cohort, five DR-DQ haplotypes were treated as single units for association and clustering. In a later genetic analysis, genome-wide SNP genotypes for 398 of the 666 donors were used, and that subset was treated as a discovery cohort. On average, roughly 240,000 unique TCR beta nucleotide sequences were sequenced per donor among a few hundred genotyped donors of the cohort, with approximately 18% of those sequences being non-productive.

As for this clone: It lacks a known antigen. Per-base qualities were not stored, and no clone one base away is much larger.

There are 13 amino acids in the CDR3, from cysteine to phenylalanine inclusive. Left in the record is the CDR3 DNA by itself, 39 bases read in frame from the first base. At the junction V is shortened by 5 bases and J by 3 bases, with 11 bases in between. CDR1 and CDR2 (SGHVS, FQNEAQ) derive from the germline V gene. General study outcomes and caveats: In this cohort, only TCR beta chains were sequenced, and detectable features were limited by the absence of alpha or paired-chain data. Assigning TCR associations to individual alleles was difficult when HLA alleles, especially DR and DQ, strongly co-occurred. A few of the identified cytomegalovirus-associated TCR beta chains were confirmed in vitro to be specific for cytomegalovirus antigens. Compared with the roughly 700-donor mean, donors in an Asian-associated ancestry cluster had fewer N-insertions in productive TCRs, according to a later genetic analysis. Because HLA typing was unavailable for some donors at each locus, only the typed subset was used in association tests. A later analysis reported that several top co-occurrence clusters appeared linked to parvovirus B19, influenza, CMV and Epstein-Barr virus. Across donors, most TCR sequences were observed very rarely, whereas some public TCRs were present in many individuals. The earlier analysis of nearly 600 of the donors excluded 15 to 20 rarely observed V segments, including chromosome 9 orphons, because counts were too low. A further reported finding was that TCR beta sequences accurately predicted the HLA-A and HLA-B alleles for most subjects in the first cohort. An association between a missense DCLRE1C variant and V-gene and J-gene trimming of TCR beta chains was found in a later genetic analysis and replicated in an independent cohort. It was suggested by the authors that the approach could potentially be generalized to other disease states and immunological phenotypes. Sequencing depth was assumed to be roughly uniform across donors in the presence/absence analyses, though that assumption may not hold. The sequencing pipeline was judged likely to have produced a cluster of highly shared sequence variants as a technical artifact. In both the original and validation cohorts, the classifier was reported to diagnose cytomegalovirus status with high specificity and sensitivity. For the cohort, immune exposure information was limited to CMV serostatus. Some IMGT-functional V segments, including TRBV6-2 and TRBV6-3, could not be told apart with the 87-base-pair reads, so those segments were excluded. A later analysis found that TCR association rates varied across HLA loci, with DRB1 alleles showing the most associated TCRs and HLA-C alleles the fewest. In a later analysis, HLA-associated TCR beta chains showed more clonal expansion and lower generation probabilities than non-associated chains that were equally common. Linkage disequilibrium might explain the correlated functional status among segregating V segments, but an unknown experimental factor could not be excluded. An earlier analysis of around 500 of the donors showed that most TCR beta V segments appeared in productive rearrangements either about 90% or about 30% of the time, which broadly matched IMGT annotations. Most CMV-associated TCR beta chains appeared to be HLA-restricted in a later analysis, and the HLA associations seemed to be driven largely by CMV exposure. The study listed approximately 160 TCR beta chains as associated with cytomegalovirus. Specific HLA alleles were associated with over 15,000 TCR beta sequences at a false discovery rate of 0.05 in a later analysis.

The cohort comprised 666 healthy bone marrow donors. Cohort members were all nominally healthy when sampled, although unrecorded immune exposures were likely present. The donor tested CMV seropositive and was one of the 289 seropositive cohort members. Every donor gave a peripheral blood sample, and the peripheral blood mononuclear cells from that sample were used for TCR beta sequencing. Genomic DNA extraction from the blood cell samples was performed with the Qiagen DNeasy Blood Extraction Kit. The library was made by the immunoSEQ multiplex PCR assay. The multiplex PCR relied on a mix of 60 forward primers for TCR Vbeta segments and 13 reverse primers for TCR Jbeta segments. The CDR3 region of rearranged TCR beta genes was amplified from genomic DNA by a multiplex PCR assay. On the Illumina HiSeq System, the amplified TCR beta libraries were sequenced as 87-base-pair reads. Per the original workflow: In a later analysis, about 80 million unique TCR beta chains were counted across the 650 to 700 repertoires, and approximately 11 million of these chains were shared by at least two donors. To remove PCR and sequencing errors, raw reads were error-corrected and collapsed into unique sequences using a nearest-neighbor algorithm that merged closely related sequences. V, D and J gene segments were assigned by aligning CDR3 sequences to IMGT reference sequences. For a sequence to be retained, at least a six-nucleotide match to both a V gene segment and a J gene segment was required. Rearrangements were called productive when the CDR3 lacked stop codons and stayed in frame with V and J; all others were non-productive. Following IMGT convention, CDR3 was defined as the stretch from the second conserved V-encoded cysteine up to the conserved J-encoded phenylalanine. The earlier analysis of around 640 of the donors excluded sequences that lacked an unambiguous match to a single V gene segment. In an earlier analysis of 500 to 750 of the donors, V segments were called functional above 56.7% productive rearrangements and were called segregating when the between-donor standard deviation exceeded 5%. A statistical classification framework was built for diagnosing cytomegalovirus status from the catalog of TCR beta chain sequences. V and J gene assignment, in a later analysis, came from comparing TCR nucleotide sequences with IMGT/GENE-DB human TR gene sequences. Using the TCRdist pipeline, a later analysis assigned CDR3 sequences along with most-parsimonious VDJ recombination scenarios. A later analysis defined each TCR beta chain by its CDR3 amino acid sequence plus V-gene family, and excluded reads lacking a unique V-gene family. As a way to deal with suspected cross-contamination and a sequencing artifact, a later analysis dropped roughly 600 nucleotide sequences that were highly shared and had low generation probability. For each public chain, a later analysis derived a clonal expansion index from normalized ranks of inferred template counts within each repertoire. In a later analysis, generation probabilities were computed using a VDJ recombination model fitted to out-of-frame rearrangements, and the results were checked against IGoR. Hypergeometric tests were used in a later analysis to score TCR-TCR, TCR-HLA and TCR-CMV co-occurrence, with a repertoire-size bias correction applied to the TCR pairs. In a later analysis, false discovery rates were estimated by permuting HLA or CMV assignments 20 times. In a later analysis, co-occurring TCRs were grouped using DBSCAN, and TCRdist sequence similarity was added for clustering within HLA-allele-positive subsets. Repertoires with fewer than 30,000 or more than 120,000 public chains, plus five repertoires with anomalous nucleotide sharing, were excluded from co-occurrence clustering. Imported from immuneACCESS, the table was reduced by TCRdb to in-frame sequences with V and J called. These copies leave out some clones; in studies compared against another copy, an unresolved V gene accounts for under half, and the cause of the remainder is not known. The V and J calls and clone size come from that table; D and trimming were worked out from the DNA. This sample has 150,000 to 200,000 clones in its table, and approximately 82% of those were observed once. The ten largest clones take up 11% of the sample.

The sequenced material came from PBMCs. This sequence uses TRBV7-8 and TRBJ2-7; TRBD2 is possibly the D segment (7 matching bases). The TCR originated in a young man in good health and CMV-seropositive. The nucleotides are TGTGCCAGCAGCCTAGGGGGGGGCTACGAGCAGTACTTC. This encodes CASSLGGGYEQYF.